These 19 T cell receptor beta chains share one sample of origin, sequenced in a study of blood T cell repertoires in COVID-19. Produced via immunoSEQ multiplex PCR; TCRdb's table is partial and in-frame only. The sample yields about 220,000 clones, roughly 90% seen once. The sample was PBMCs or T cells enriched from blood (not recorded which). All receptors come from a woman aged 40 to 50 with acute COVID-19.

The V call is TRBV7-2, the J call TRBJ2-7, with 9 bases that match TRBD1. The length of the CDR3 is 15 residues. Germline-derived CDR1 and CDR2 are SGHTA and FQGNSA. V was clipped by 0 bases and J by 2 bases; unmatched bases: 2. In nucleotides, the CDR3 is TGTGCCAGCAGCTTAGCTGGGACAGGGACCTACGAGCAGTACTTC. Protein sequence: CASSLAGTGTYEQYF.

This chain uses TRBV19 with TRBJ2-2; perhaps TRBD2 as D (5 bases). Trimming cost V 5 bases and J 0 bases, with 13 bases left between them. This CDR3 has 16 residues. Germline assignment: CDR1 LNHDA and CDR2 SQIVND (reference sequence). The CDR3 region has the DNA TGTGCCAGTAGTGGCCAGGACTTCCCGAACACCGGGGAGCTGTTTTTT. It is translated as CASSGQDFPNTGELFF. Drawing the rest from reference TRBV19 and TRBJ2-2, the complete variable domain is DGGITQSPKYLFRKEGQNVTLSCEQNLNHDAMYWYRQDPGQGLRLIYYSQIVNDFQKGDIAEGYSVSREKKESFPLTVTSAQKNPTAFYLCASSGQDFPNTGELFFGEGSRLTVL.

This clone was found once. The genes are TRBV10-3 and TRBJ1-1, with 8 bases aligning to TRBD1. The CDR3 extends over 16 amino acids. Germline V gene sequence: CDR1 ENHRY, CDR2 SYGVKD. V was clipped by 0 bases and J by 6 bases; unmatched bases: 9. The DNA of the CDR3 is TGTGCCATCAGTGAGTCGTTAGGGACAGGAAGTCCTGAAGCTTTCTTT. This sequence encodes CAISESLGTGSPEAFF.

The V call is TRBV5-1, the J call TRBJ2-1; TRBD2 might be the D (6 bases). Germline loops: CDR1 SGHRS, CDR2 YFSETQ. CDR3 size: 16 residues. V was clipped by 0 bases and J by 4 bases, with 14 bases between them. The CDR3 reads CASSLGGTGGYNEQFF. In nucleotides, the CDR3 is TGCGCCAGCAGCTTGGGAGGGACTGGGGGGTACAATGAGCAGTTCTTC.

This clone was detected only once. As DNA, the CDR3 is TGTGCCAGCAGCTTAGTTCGGGTCATGACCGGCAATCAGCCCCAGCATTTT. It codes for CASSLVRVMTGNQPQHF. The chain employs TRBV7-2 and TRBJ1-5; D is unresolved. This CDR3 region has 17 residues. Germline assignment: CDR1 SGHTA and CDR2 FQGNSA. V gave up 1 base and J gave up 2 bases, with 15 bases separating them.

The rearrangement uses TRBV6-2 or TRBV6-3 and TRBJ1-5; D gene unclear. The CDR3 covers 12 residues. CDR1 and CDR2 (germline): MNHEY, SVGEGT. V was shortened by 2 bases and J by 6 bases, with 5 bases between the two germline ends. CDR3 sequence reads: CASSYPSQPQHF. Written as DNA, the CDR3 is TGTGCCAGCAGTTACCCCAGTCAGCCCCAGCATTTT.

The chain employs TRBV2 and TRBJ2-7, with 9 positions matching TRBD1. CDR1 is SNHLY and CDR2 is FYNNEI in the germline V gene. After removal of 6 bases from V and 2 bases from J, the junction contained 8 bases not matched to a gene. CDR3 length: 15 residues. The CDR3 nucleotides are TGTGCCAGCAGACCACTAGGGACAGGGACCTACGAGCAGTACTTC. Its protein is CASRPLGTGTYEQYF.

The chain uses TRBV4-1 and TRBJ1-5, with D unresolved. Trimming took off 1 base at V and 0 bases at J, with 13 bases between the two ends. CDR1 and CDR2 from the germline V gene are MGHRA and YSYEKL. The CDR3 has 17 residues. For the CDR3, the DNA is TGCGCCAGCAGCCAAGTAGAGTCCCGGGGTAGCAATCAGCCCCAGCATTTT. Its translation: CASSQVESRGSNQPQHF.

The rearrangement uses TRBV19 and TRBJ1-5, with D uncertain. Per the germline V gene, CDR1 is LNHDA and CDR2 is SQIVND (reference sequence). There are 10 residues in the CDR3. CDR3: CMRRGQPQHF. CDR3 DNA: TGTATGAGGCGAGGGCAGCCCCAGCATTTT.

The chain joins TRBV7-9 to TRBJ2-7; D not resolved. Trimming took 0 bases from V and 5 from J, leaving 5 bases between them. Germline V gene lookup returns CDR1 SEHNR and CDR2 FQNEAQ (reference sequence). The CDR3 covers 12 residues. The CDR3 spells CASSLALHEQYV. DNA of the CDR3: TGTGCCAGCAGCTTAGCCCTACACGAGCAGTACGTC.

The rearrangement links TRBV3-1 (or the pseudogene TRBV3-2) to TRBJ1-6, with 8 bases that match TRBD1. The germline V gene has CDR1 LGHDT and CDR2 YNNKEL (reference sequence). The J segment lost 6 bases and the V segment lost 1 base, leaving 5 bases of the junction unmatched. The CDR3 runs 16 residues. This CDR3 is CASSQARTGGNSPLHF. In DNA, the CDR3 is TGTGCCAGCAGCCAAGCGCGTACAGGGGGTAATTCACCCCTCCACTTT.

The rearrangement links TRBV19 to TRBJ2-3; TRBD2 is a possible D gene (7 bases). This CDR3 is built from 13 residues. Germline V gene data show CDR1 as LNHDA and CDR2 as SQIVND (reference sequence). V shed 6 bases and J shed 7 bases, with 14 bases lying between them. CDR3 loop: CASSGGLGHTQYF. CDR3 coding DNA: TGTGCCAGTAGCGGGGGGCTCGGGCATACGCAGTATTTT.

V and J are TRBV5-1 and TRBJ2-7, with D possibly TRBD1 on 6 matching bases. V was pared by 5 bases and J by 7 bases, with 22 bases between. Germline CDR1 and CDR2: SGHRS and YFSETQ. The CDR3 contains 15 residues. CDR3 sequence reads: CASSLTGKPSQEQYV. The CDR3 DNA reads as TGCGCCAGCAGTTTAACAGGGAAACCAAGCCAAGAGCAGTACGTC.

This chain joins TRBV10-3 and TRBJ2-3, with TRBD2 matching over 7 bases. Trimming took 6 bases from V and 1 from J; bases not matched to a gene: 13. CDR1 and CDR2 (germline): ENHRY, SYGVKD. The CDR3 runs to 17 residues. The chain's CDR3 is CAISLGWRGSCTDTQYF. CDR3 in DNA: TGTGCCATCAGCCTGGGATGGCGGGGGTCATGCACAGATACGCAGTATTTT.

This chain connects TRBV3-1 (or the pseudogene TRBV3-2) to TRBJ2-3; 8 bases are a match to TRBD2. CDR1 LGHDT and CDR2 YNNKEL come from the germline V gene (reference sequence). The CDR3 length is 15 residues. The J segment lost 4 bases and the V segment lost 1 base, leaving 4 bases of the junction unmatched. CDR3 bases: TGTGCCAGCAGCCAAGGGGGACTAGGGGCAGATACGCAGTATTTT. Protein product: CASSQGGLGADTQYF.

This sequence joins TRBV7-9 and TRBJ2-1; D is possibly TRBD2 (6 bases). The CDR3 runs 16 residues. Germline CDR1 SEHNR, CDR2 FQNEAQ (reference sequence). V was pared by 4 bases and J by 0 bases, with 13 bases between. The CDR3 loop reads CASSSQGGVSYNEQFF. CDR3 bases: TGTGCCAGCAGCTCCCAAGGAGGGGTCTCCTACAATGAGCAGTTCTTC.

This chain links TRBV12-5 with TRBJ1-3, with TRBD1 matching over 7 bases. Germline-derived CDR1 and CDR2 are LGHNT and FRNRAP. Losses at the gene ends were 10 bases for V and 0 bases for J; bases not matched to a gene: 15. The CDR3 contains 17 residues. The CDR3 loop is CATLRDREELSGNTIYF. CDR3 nucleotides: TGTGCTACTCTAAGGGACAGAGAAGAACTCTCTGGAAACACCATATATTTT.

This clone was seen just once. This CDR3 is CASSTPRVETQYF. The CDR3 nucleotides read TGTGCCAGCAGCACCCCCCGGGTGGAGACCCAGTACTTC. The J gene is TRBJ2-5, the V gene TRBV5-4, with D hard to call. The CDR3 spans 13 residues. In germline, CDR1 is SGHNT, CDR2 YYREEE (reference sequence). Trimming pared 4 bases from V and 5 bases from J, leaving 12 bases between.

This clone was picked up one time. The V gene is TRBV14, the J gene TRBJ1-1; no definite D call. The V end lost 4 bases, the J end lost 4 bases, and 13 bases lay between the germline ends. This CDR3 region has 14 residues. Germline V lookup: CDR1 SGHDN, CDR2 FVKESK. The CDR3: CASSRFQSRTEAFF. For the CDR3, the DNA is TGTGCCAGCAGCCGGTTCCAGTCCCGCACTGAAGCTTTCTTT.